This passage covers 16 T cell receptor beta chains from one sample sequenced in a study of blood T cell repertoires in COVID-19. The assay was immunoSEQ multiplex PCR, and TCRdb's table has in-frame clones only and misses some. The sample contains about 140,000 clones, around 80% of which appear only once. Specimen: peripheral blood. The receptors were sampled from a man at least 80 years old with acute or convalescent COVID-19.

The chain carries TRBV5-4 and TRBJ2-5; TRBD2 agrees at 12 bases. Trimming took 4 bases from V and 5 from J; bases not matched to a gene: 6. This CDR3 has 15 amino acids. Germline CDR1 SGHNT, CDR2 YYREEE (reference sequence). CDR3 residues: CASSPETSGGETQYF. The DNA for the CDR3 is TGTGCCAGCAGCCCTGAGACTAGCGGGGGTGAGACCCAGTACTTC.

The chain links TRBV7-2 to TRBJ2-1; no definite D call. There are 13 residues in the CDR3. V was clipped by 7 bases and J by 7 bases, with 14 bases between them. CDR1 is SGHTA, CDR2 FQGNSA, per germline. The CDR3 is CASTLNQVNEQFF. In DNA, the CDR3 is TGTGCCAGCACACTCAATCAGGTGAATGAGCAGTTCTTC.

This clone was counted a single time. CDR3 sequence (DNA): TGTGCCAGTAGTTTGGGCATCACAGATACGCAGTATTTT. Protein product: CASSLGITDTQYF. The V call is TRBV19, the J call TRBJ2-3, with D uncertain. Trimming removed 5 bases at V and 2 bases at J, with 8 bases between. The CDR3 runs to 13 residues. CDR1 and CDR2 from the germline V gene are LNHDA and SQIVND (reference sequence).

CDR3 region: CASSLQGYEQYF. Written as DNA, the CDR3 is TGTGCCAGCAGTTTACAGGGTTACGAGCAGTACTTC. This chain connects TRBV28 to TRBJ2-7, with TRBD1 as a possible D gene (5 bases). The CDR3 consists of 12 residues. V was cut by 2 bases and J by 4 bases, with 6 bases left in between. Germline V gives CDR1 MDHEN, CDR2 SYDVKM. Looking up the rest from reference TRBV28 and TRBJ2-7 gives the full variable domain: DVKVTQSSRYLVKRTGEKVFLECVQDMDHENMFWYRQDPGLGLRLIYFSYDVKMKEKGDIPEGYSVSREKKERFSLILESASTNQTSMYLCASSLQGYEQYFGPGTRLTVT.

The chain has TRBV7-2 and TRBJ1-2; D remains ambiguous. The germline V gene has CDR1 SGHTA and CDR2 FQGNSA. V lost 5 bases and J 5 bases, leaving 12 bases between the germline ends. The CDR3 is 13 residues long. The DNA for the CDR3 is TGTGCCAGCAGCCCCTCGACAACGTATGGCTACACCTTC. As protein: CASSPSTTYGYTF.

As DNA, the CDR3 is TGTGCCAGCAGCTTCACTAGCGGAGAAGAGACCCAGTACTTC. Its translation is CASSFTSGEETQYF. V and J are TRBV7-6 and TRBJ2-5; 8 bases line up with TRBD2. The J segment lost 3 bases and the V segment lost 3 bases, leaving 3 bases of the junction unmatched. The CDR3 is 14 residues long. Per the germline V gene, CDR1 is SGHVS and CDR2 is FNYEAQ.

The chain combines TRBV12-3 or TRBV12-4 with TRBJ2-7, with D perhaps matching TRBD1 (6 bases). CDR3 size: 12 residues. The V end lost 5 bases, the J end lost 10 bases, and 15 bases lay between the germline ends. The DNA of the CDR3 is TGTGCCAGCAGTGTTTTTGACAGGACTCAGTACTTC. Amino acid sequence: CASSVFDRTQYF.

In this sample, this clone is medium-sized. This chain joins TRBV25-1 and TRBJ2-4; 9 nucleotides agree with TRBD1. J was trimmed by 9 bases and V by 1 base; bases with no gene match: 4. CDR3 size: 14 residues. Germline CDR1 reads MGHDK; CDR2 reads SYGVNS. The DNA of the CDR3 is TGTGCCAGCAGTGAATCGGGGGACAGGGCCATTCAGTACTTC. Encoded protein: CASSESGDRAIQYF.

The chain recombines TRBV11-2 with TRBJ1-1; D may be TRBD1 (5 bases). The V end was cut by 5 bases, the J end by 4 bases, with 17 bases between. There are 15 residues in the CDR3. The germline V gene encodes CDR1 SGHAT and CDR2 FQNNGV. The DNA for the CDR3 is TGTGCCAGCAGCCGTGTGTTTGGGGGGACCACTGAAGCTTTCTTT. It is translated as CASSRVFGGTTEAFF.

This clone was counted a few times. V usage is TRBV19 and J usage is TRBJ2-7, with unresolved D. This CDR3 is built from 13 residues. With 11 bases removed from V and 2 bases from J, the gap between germline ends came to 16 bases. Per germline, CDR1 LNHDA and CDR2 SQIVND (reference sequence). CDR3 loop: CASSAGGPYEQYF. For the CDR3, the DNA is TGTGCCTCGTCCGCCGGCGGCCCCTACGAGCAGTACTTC.

The chain links TRBV4-1 to TRBJ2-7, with 8 bases lining up with TRBD2. The CDR3 is 18 amino acids. Trimming cost V 2 bases and J 0 bases; bases outside gene matches: 12. CDR1 and CDR2 (germline): MGHRA, YSYEKL. Here the CDR3 DNA reads TGCGCCAGCAGCCAAAAAGCGGCTCCGCGGGGGGCCTCCTACGAGCAGTACTTC. Its translation is CASSQKAAPRGASYEQYF.

The chain links TRBV18 to TRBJ1-1; D call uncertain. Germline assignment: CDR1 KGHSH and CDR2 LQKENI. There are 15 residues in the CDR3. V was trimmed by 5 bases and J by 5 bases, leaving 18 bases between them. The CDR3 reads CASSARSGRETEAFF. CDR3 nucleotides: TGTGCCAGCTCAGCACGCTCCGGGAGGGAAACTGAAGCTTTCTTT.

The rearrangement links TRBV5-5 to TRBJ2-7; tentatively, D is TRBD1 (5 bases). In germline, CDR1 is SGHKS, CDR2 YYEKEE (reference sequence). V was pared by 4 bases and J by 3 bases, with 8 bases between. There are 12 residues in the CDR3. CDR3 sequence (DNA): TGTGCCAGCAGCGCGGACATCTACGAGCAGTACTTC. It translates to CASSADIYEQYF. Complete variable domain (other parts from reference TRBV5-5 and TRBJ2-7): DAGVTQSPTHLIKTRGQQVTLRCSPISGHKSVSWYQQVLGQGPQFIFQYYEKEERGRGNFPDRFSARQFPNYSSELNVNALLLGDSALYLCASSADIYEQYFGPGTRLTVT.

The chain employs TRBV12-3 or TRBV12-4 and TRBJ1-1, with D hard to call. The V and J ends lost 8 bases and 5 bases respectively, with 9 bases between them. The CDR3 is 11 residues long. This chain's CDR3 is CASSRWTEAFF. The CDR3 coding sequence is TGTGCCAGCTCCCGGTGGACTGAAGCTTTCTTT.

The V and J genes are TRBV24-1 and TRBJ1-2, with TRBD1 as a possible D gene (5 bases). The CDR3 spans 14 residues. Trimming removed 4 bases from V and 5 bases from J, with 13 bases in between. Germline values: CDR1 KGHDR, CDR2 SFDVKD. The CDR3 loop reads CATSDPDSDYGYTF. The CDR3 DNA sequence: TGTGCCACCAGTGACCCCGACAGTGATTATGGCTACACCTTC.

The CDR3 sequence: CASSLRGGGYTF. The CDR3 nucleotides read TGTGCCAGCAGCTTAAGGGGAGGCGGCTACACCTTC. The chain combines TRBV7-8 with TRBJ1-2; TRBD1 might be the D (5 bases). Germline V gene data show CDR1 as SGHVS and CDR2 as FQNEAQ. With 2 bases removed from V and 8 bases from J, the gap between germline ends came to 9 bases. The CDR3 has 12 amino acids.